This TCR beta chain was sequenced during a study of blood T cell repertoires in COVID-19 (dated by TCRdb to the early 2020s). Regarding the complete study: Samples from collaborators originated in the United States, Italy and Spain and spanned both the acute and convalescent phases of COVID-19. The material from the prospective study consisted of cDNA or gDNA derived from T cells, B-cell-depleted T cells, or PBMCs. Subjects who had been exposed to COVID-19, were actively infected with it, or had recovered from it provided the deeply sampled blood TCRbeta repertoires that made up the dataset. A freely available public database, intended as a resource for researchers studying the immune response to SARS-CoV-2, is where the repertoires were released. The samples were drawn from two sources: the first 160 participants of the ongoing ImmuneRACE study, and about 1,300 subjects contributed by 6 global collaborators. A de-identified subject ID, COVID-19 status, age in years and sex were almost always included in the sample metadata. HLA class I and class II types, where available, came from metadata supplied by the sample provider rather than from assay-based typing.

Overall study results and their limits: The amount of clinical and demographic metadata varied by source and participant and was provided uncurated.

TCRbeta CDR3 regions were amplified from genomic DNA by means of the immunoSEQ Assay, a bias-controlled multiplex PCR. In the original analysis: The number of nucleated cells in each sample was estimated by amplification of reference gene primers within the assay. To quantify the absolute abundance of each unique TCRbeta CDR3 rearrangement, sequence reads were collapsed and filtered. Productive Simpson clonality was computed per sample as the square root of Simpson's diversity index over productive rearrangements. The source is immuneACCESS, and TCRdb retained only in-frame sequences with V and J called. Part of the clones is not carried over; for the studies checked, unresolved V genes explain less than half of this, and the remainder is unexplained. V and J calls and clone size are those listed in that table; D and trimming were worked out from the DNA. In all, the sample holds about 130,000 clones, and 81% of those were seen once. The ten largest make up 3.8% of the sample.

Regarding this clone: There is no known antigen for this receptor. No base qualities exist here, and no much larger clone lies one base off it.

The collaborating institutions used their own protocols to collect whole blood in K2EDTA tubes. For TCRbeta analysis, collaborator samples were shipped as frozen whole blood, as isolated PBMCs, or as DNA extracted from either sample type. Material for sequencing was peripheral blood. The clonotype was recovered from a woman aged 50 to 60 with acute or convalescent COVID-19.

The DNA is TGTGCCAGCAGCGTCCACAGGGGACCCACCGGGGAGCTGTTTTTT. Its protein product is CASSVHRGPTGELFF. The chain is assembled from TRBV9 and TRBJ2-2, and 7 junction bases match TRBD1. CDR3 length: 15 amino acids, cysteine to phenylalanine. The read is trimmed to its CDR3 DNA, 45 bases read in frame from base 1. Reading the germline V gene gives CDR1 SGDLS and CDR2 YYNGEE. The germline V and J ends show losses of 2 bases and 4 bases respectively, and no gene match explains 5 bases of the junction.